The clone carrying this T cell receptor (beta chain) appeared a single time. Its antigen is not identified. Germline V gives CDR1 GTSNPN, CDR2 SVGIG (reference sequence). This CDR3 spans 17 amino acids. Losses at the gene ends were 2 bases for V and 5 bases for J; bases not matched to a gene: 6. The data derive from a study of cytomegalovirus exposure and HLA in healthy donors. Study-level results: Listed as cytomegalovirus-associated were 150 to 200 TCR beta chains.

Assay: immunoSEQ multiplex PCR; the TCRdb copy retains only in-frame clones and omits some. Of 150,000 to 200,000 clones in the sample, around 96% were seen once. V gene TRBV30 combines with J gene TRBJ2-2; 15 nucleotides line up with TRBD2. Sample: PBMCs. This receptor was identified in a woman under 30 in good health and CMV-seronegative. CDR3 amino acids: CAWSLGLAGGPTGELFF. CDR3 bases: TGTGCCTGGAGTCTAGGACTAGCGGGGGGGCCTACCGGGGAGCTGTTTTTT.